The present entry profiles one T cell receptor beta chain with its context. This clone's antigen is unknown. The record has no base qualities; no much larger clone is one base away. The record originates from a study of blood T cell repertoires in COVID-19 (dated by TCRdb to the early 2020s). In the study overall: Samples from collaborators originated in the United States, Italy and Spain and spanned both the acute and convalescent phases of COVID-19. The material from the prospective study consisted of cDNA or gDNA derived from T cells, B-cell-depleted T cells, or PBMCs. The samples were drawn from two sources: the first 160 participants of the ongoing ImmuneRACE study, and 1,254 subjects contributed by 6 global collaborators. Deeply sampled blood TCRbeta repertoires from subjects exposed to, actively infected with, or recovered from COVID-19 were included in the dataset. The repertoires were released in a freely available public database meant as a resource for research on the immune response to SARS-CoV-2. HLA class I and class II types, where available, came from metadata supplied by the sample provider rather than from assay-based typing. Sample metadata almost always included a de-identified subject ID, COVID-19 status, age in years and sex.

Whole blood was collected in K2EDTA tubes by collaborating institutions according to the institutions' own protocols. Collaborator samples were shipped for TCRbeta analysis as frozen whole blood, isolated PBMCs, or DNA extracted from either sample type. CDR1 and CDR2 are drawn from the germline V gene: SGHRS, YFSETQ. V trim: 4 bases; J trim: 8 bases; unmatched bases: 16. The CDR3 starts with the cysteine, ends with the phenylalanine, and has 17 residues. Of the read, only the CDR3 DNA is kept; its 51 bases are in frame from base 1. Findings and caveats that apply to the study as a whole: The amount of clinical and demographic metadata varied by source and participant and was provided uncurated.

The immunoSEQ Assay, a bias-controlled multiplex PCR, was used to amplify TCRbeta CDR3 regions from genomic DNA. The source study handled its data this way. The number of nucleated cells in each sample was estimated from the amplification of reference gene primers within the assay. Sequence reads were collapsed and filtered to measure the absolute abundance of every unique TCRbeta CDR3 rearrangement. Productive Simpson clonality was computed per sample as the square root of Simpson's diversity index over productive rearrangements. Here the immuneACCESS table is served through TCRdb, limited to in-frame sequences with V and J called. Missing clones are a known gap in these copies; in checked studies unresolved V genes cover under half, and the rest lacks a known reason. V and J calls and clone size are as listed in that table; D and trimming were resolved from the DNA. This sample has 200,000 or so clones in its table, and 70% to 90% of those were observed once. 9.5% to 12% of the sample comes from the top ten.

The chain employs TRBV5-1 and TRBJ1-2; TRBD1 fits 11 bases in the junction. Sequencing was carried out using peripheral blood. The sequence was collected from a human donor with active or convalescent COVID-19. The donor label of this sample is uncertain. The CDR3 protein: CASSHELPGQGEYGYTF. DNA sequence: TGCGCCAGCAGCCATGAACTCCCGGGACAGGGGGAATACGGCTACACCTTC. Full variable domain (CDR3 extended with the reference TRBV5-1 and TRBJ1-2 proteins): KAGVTQTPRYLIKTRGQQVTLSCSPISGHRSVSWYQQTPGQGLQFLFEYFSETQRNKGNFPGRFSGRQFSNSRSEMNVSTLELGDSALYLCASSHELPGQGEYGYTFGSGTRLTVV.